The 29 T cell receptor beta chains listed next were all sequenced from one sample in a study of blood T cell repertoires in COVID-19. The repertoire was sequenced with immunoSEQ multiplex PCR; TCRdb's copy has only in-frame clones and lacks some. The profile shows some 100,000 clones, less than 85% of them singletons. The sample comprised peripheral blood. These receptors were obtained from a woman aged 55 to 70 with acute or convalescent COVID-19.

This clone was observed once. The chain has TRBV6-6 and TRBJ1-4, with D possibly being TRBD1 (6 bases). Trimming stripped 4 bases from V and 3 bases from J, with 12 bases between. Per germline, CDR1 MNHNY and CDR2 SVGAGI (reference sequence). This CDR3 comprises 15 residues. CDR3 in DNA: TGTGCCAGCAGTTCTAAGGACAGTTCTAATGAAAAACTGTTTTTT. This translates into CASSSKDSSNEKLFF.

This sequence joins TRBV5-4 and TRBJ1-1; D is possibly TRBD1 (5 bases). The CDR3 consists of 15 residues. Trimming removed 3 bases from V and 0 bases from J, with 12 bases in between. Germline V gene data show CDR1 as SGHNT and CDR2 as YYREEE (reference sequence). DNA for the CDR3: TGTGCCAGCAGCTCCCGGACAAGTATGAACACTGAAGCTTTCTTT. It encodes CASSSRTSMNTEAFF.

The V and J genes are TRBV19 and TRBJ1-6; D uncertain. V dropped 6 bases and J dropped 0 bases, with 6 bases sitting between them. The CDR3 has 14 amino acids. CDR1 is LNHDA and CDR2 is SQIVND in the germline V gene (reference sequence). The DNA of the CDR3 is TGTGCCAGTAGCCTCGGCTCCTATAATTCACCCCTCCACTTT. Translation gives CASSLGSYNSPLHF.

The chain combines TRBV4-1 with TRBJ1-5, with D possibly matching TRBD1 (6 bases). Germline loops: CDR1 MGHRA, CDR2 YSYEKL. Deletions cut 4 bases from V and 2 bases from J, with 9 bases between. The CDR3 runs 14 residues. The CDR3 sequence is CASSLNRGNQPQHF. In DNA form, the CDR3 reads TGCGCCAGCAGCCTCAACAGGGGCAATCAGCCCCAGCATTTT.

The rearrangement joins TRBV28 to TRBJ1-2, with a tentative D call TRBD1 (5 bases). CDR3 length equals 16 residues. CDR1 is MDHEN, CDR2 SYDVKM, per germline. V was cut by 6 bases and J by 0 bases, with 17 bases left in between. In DNA, the CDR3 is TGTGCCAGCAGCCCTCTCTCGGGGGGAACTAACTATGGCTACACCTTC. Translating it yields CASSPLSGGTNYGYTF.

The chain has TRBV18 and TRBJ1-2; no firm D call. V was trimmed by 2 bases and J by 8 bases, leaving 12 bases between them. The length of the CDR3 is 13 residues. The germline V gene has CDR1 KGHSH and CDR2 LQKENI. CDR3 bases: TGTGCCAGCTCACCAGGGCCCCTTCAAGGCTACACCTTC. The encoded protein is CASSPGPLQGYTF.

The chain links TRBV5-1 to TRBJ1-1; D remains ambiguous. Trimming shortened V by 2 bases and J by 2 bases, and 7 bases separated the two germline ends. In germline, CDR1 is SGHRS, CDR2 YFSETQ. The CDR3 consists of 13 residues. The DNA of the CDR3 is TGCGCCAGCAGCTTCCAGACTAACACTGAAGCTTTCTTT. Its protein is CASSFQTNTEAFF. Full variable domain (remainder filled in from reference TRBV5-1 and TRBJ1-1): KAGVTQTPRYLIKTRGQQVTLSCSPISGHRSVSWYQQTPGQGLQFLFEYFSETQRNKGNFPGRFSGRQFSNSRSEMNVSTLELGDSALYLCASSFQTNTEAFFGQGTRLTVV.

This clone was recorded once. J is TRBJ2-7 and V is TRBV5-4; tentative D call: TRBD2 (5 bases). Trimming pared 4 bases from V and 7 bases from J, leaving 18 bases between. CDR3 length equals 14 residues. From germline, CDR1 is SGHNT and CDR2 YYREEE (reference sequence). CDR3 nucleotides: TGTGCCAGCAGCATTACCGGGATCGCAATTGAGCAGTACTTC. Protein sequence: CASSITGIAIEQYF.

This clone was picked up a small number of times. This chain uses TRBV5-1 with TRBJ2-7, with TRBD2 matching over 9 bases. CDR3 size: 14 residues. CDR1 and CDR2 (germline): SGHRS, YFSETQ. The V segment lost 5 bases and the J segment 2 bases; nucleotides outside the gene matches: 5. In nucleotides, the CDR3 is TGCGCCAGCAGGCCTAGCGGGGAAGCCTACGAGCAGTACTTC. Its translation is CASRPSGEAYEQYF. The variable domain in full, with the rest retrieved from reference TRBV5-1 and TRBJ2-7, is KAGVTQTPRYLIKTRGQQVTLSCSPISGHRSVSWYQQTPGQGLQFLFEYFSETQRNKGNFPGRFSGRQFSNSRSEMNVSTLELGDSALYLCASRPSGEAYEQYFGPGTRLTVT.

The V gene is TRBV3-1 (or the pseudogene TRBV3-2), the J gene TRBJ2-3; 10 bases line up with TRBD2. The CDR3 has 15 amino acids. V lost 3 bases, J lost 5 bases, and 5 bases stayed unmatched. Germline loops: CDR1 LGHDT, CDR2 YNNKEL (reference sequence). CDR3 DNA sequence: TGTGCCAGCAGCCATCTCAGCGGGGGGGTAGATACGCAGTATTTT. This codes for CASSHLSGGVDTQYF.

The V and J genes are TRBV18 and TRBJ2-7; the match to TRBD1 covers 7 bases. Germline V gene sequence: CDR1 KGHSH, CDR2 LQKENI. V shed 4 bases and J 4 bases; nucleotides not matched to a gene: 10. CDR3 length: 15 amino acids. CDR3 nucleotides: TGTGCCAGCTCACTTACACAGGGGTCTCGGTACGAGCAGTACTTC. It is translated as CASSLTQGSRYEQYF.

The J gene is TRBJ1-1, the V gene TRBV5-5, with a tentative D call TRBD1 (6 bases). V was pared by 4 bases and J by 5 bases, with 18 bases between. In germline, CDR1 is SGHKS, CDR2 YYEKEE (reference sequence). The CDR3 sequence is 15 residues long. Here the CDR3 DNA reads TGTGCCAGCAGCAGCAGGGGTGGGGTCGGAACTGAAGCTTTCTTT. Translation gives CASSSRGGVGTEAFF.

The rearrangement joins TRBV18 to TRBJ1-5; no reliable D call. CDR1 and CDR2 (germline): KGHSH, LQKENI. This CDR3 has 15 amino acids. The V and J ends lost 2 bases and 7 bases respectively, with 15 bases between them. This CDR3 reads CASSPGLTSQQPQHF. The CDR3 DNA sequence: TGTGCCAGCTCACCAGGACTGACGAGTCAGCAGCCCCAGCATTTT.

The chain couples TRBV7-2 to TRBJ2-1; the match to TRBD2 covers 8 bases. This CDR3 comprises 14 residues. Germline CDR1 and CDR2: SGHTA and FQGNSA. The junction had 1 base not matched to a gene; V was cut back by 3 bases and J by 3 bases. CDR3 region: CASSLRGVYNEQFF. In nucleotides, the CDR3 is TGTGCCAGCAGCTTGCGGGGGGTCTACAATGAGCAGTTCTTC.

This sequence joins TRBV6-6 and TRBJ2-2, with a tentative D call TRBD1 (5 bases). CDR1 and CDR2 (germline): MNHNY, SVGAGI (reference sequence). This CDR3 contains 12 residues. Trimming removed 7 bases from V and 6 bases from J, with 9 bases in between. The CDR3: CASMEGAGELFF. The CDR3 DNA reads as TGTGCCAGCATGGAAGGGGCCGGGGAGCTGTTTTTT.

This chain connects TRBV9 to TRBJ1-2, with 7 bases identical to TRBD1. With 3 bases clipped from V and 2 bases from J, the junction kept 7 bases outside the gene matches. The germline CDR1 and CDR2 sequences are SGDLS and YYNGEE. The CDR3 is 15 amino acids. CDR3 sequence: CASSATLQGNYGYTF. DNA of the CDR3: TGTGCCAGCAGCGCAACCCTACAGGGGAACTATGGCTACACCTTC.

The chain recombines TRBV6-5 with TRBJ1-5; D is perhaps TRBD1 (5 bases). Trimming pared 8 bases from V and 0 bases from J, leaving 8 bases between. The germline CDR1 and CDR2 sequences are MNHEY and SVGAGI. The CDR3 length is 13 residues. CDR3 coding DNA: TGTGCCAGCGCAGGGTTTAGCAATCAGCCCCAGCATTTT. Its protein product is CASAGFSNQPQHF.

For this clone: Other DNA sequences within the sample encode an identical CDR3. This rearrangement joins TRBV4-2 to TRBJ2-7; D is undetermined. CDR1 is LGHNA, CDR2 YNFKEQ, per germline. V gave up 0 bases and J gave up 0 bases, with 9 bases separating them. The CDR3 sequence is 15 residues long. CDR3 bases: TGTGCCAGCAGCCAAGATTTAGGCGGCTCCTACGAGCAGTACTTC. Protein: CASSQDLGGSYEQYF.

The chain uses TRBV19 and TRBJ1-1; 8 bases align to TRBD1. CDR3 length: 16 residues. V lost 6 bases, J lost 1 base, and 10 bases stayed unmatched. CDR1 is LNHDA, CDR2 SQIVND, per germline (reference sequence). CDR3 DNA sequence: TGTGCCAGTAGCGACCCAGGGGGCTGGGGGAACACTGAAGCTTTCTTT. Encoded protein: CASSDPGGWGNTEAFF.

This rearrangement joins TRBV30 to TRBJ2-5, with 12 bases aligning to TRBD2. CDR3 length: 15 amino acids. Looked up from germline, CDR1 is GTSNPN and CDR2 is SVGIG (reference sequence). The ends lost 2 bases at V and 0 bases at J; junction bases unmatched: 1. The CDR3 loop reads CAWSRLAGDQETQYF. CDR3 in DNA: TGTGCCTGGAGTCGACTAGCGGGGGACCAAGAGACCCAGTACTTC.

The chain employs TRBV18 and TRBJ2-1, with TRBD1 matching over 10 bases. Germline loops: CDR1 KGHSH, CDR2 LQKENI. CDR3 length: 15 amino acids. V shed 4 bases, J shed 4 bases, and the junction held 4 bases outside the gene matches. The CDR3 DNA reads as TGTGCCAGCTCACTAGGGACAGGGGAATACAATGAGCAGTTCTTC. It yields the protein CASSLGTGEYNEQFF.

This clone was seen a single time. The chain joins TRBV29-1 to TRBJ1-1; 12 bases fit TRBD1. CDR1 and CDR2 from the germline V gene are SQVTM and ANQGSEA. J lost 1 base, V lost 4 bases, and 4 bases had no gene match. The CDR3 extends over 15 amino acids. The CDR3 nucleotides are TGCAGCGTTGTAGGGACAGGGGGCTGGAACACTGAAGCTTTCTTT. Its translation: CSVVGTGGWNTEAFF.

The chain is built from TRBV11-2 and TRBJ2-7; TRBD2 matches at 8 bases. This CDR3 is built from 14 residues. V shed 5 bases and J 2 bases; nucleotides not matched to a gene: 5. Germline V gives CDR1 SGHAT, CDR2 FQNNGV. The DNA for the CDR3 is TGTGCCAGCAGCATCGGACTAGCAGCCTACGAGCAGTACTTC. Translated: CASSIGLAAYEQYF.

V usage is TRBV30 and J usage is TRBJ2-5, with a weak D call TRBD2 (5 bases). From germline, CDR1 is GTSNPN and CDR2 SVGIG (reference sequence). V lost 3 bases and J lost 2, with 7 bases in between. There are 12 residues in the CDR3. This chain's CDR3 is CAWSSGQETQYF. The CDR3 DNA reads TGTGCCTGGAGCTCGGGGCAAGAGACCCAGTACTTC.

The chain joins TRBV19 to TRBJ1-5; tentative D call: TRBD1 (5 bases). CDR3 size: 14 residues. Germline lookup yields CDR1 LNHDA and CDR2 SQIVND (reference sequence). Trimming left V 8 bases short and J 3 bases short, with 14 bases between. Written as DNA, the CDR3 is TGTGCCAGTTCCCTGCGGGGCCTCAATCAGCCCCAGCATTTT. It translates to CASSLRGLNQPQHF.

The chain is built from TRBV19 and TRBJ2-1; D gene ambiguous. V lost 4 bases to trimming and J lost 0 bases, with 10 bases between them. Germline V gene sequence: CDR1 LNHDA, CDR2 SQIVND (reference sequence). The length of the CDR3 is 15 residues. The CDR3 here is CASSKRRSSYNEQFF. For the CDR3, the DNA is TGTGCCAGTAGTAAAAGAAGGAGCTCCTACAATGAGCAGTTCTTC.

This chain links TRBV30 with TRBJ1-6; the match to TRBD1 covers 10 bases. V trimming: 4 bases; J trimming: 8 bases; junction bases outside the gene matches: 2. CDR1 and CDR2 from the germline V gene are GTSNPN and SVGIG (reference sequence). The CDR3 consists of 13 residues. CDR3 DNA: TGTGCCTGGACGACAGGGGGCTATTCACCCCTCCACTTT. Its protein product is CAWTTGGYSPLHF.

This chain joins TRBV11-3 and TRBJ1-2, with D unclear. This CDR3 has 12 residues. In germline, CDR1 is SGHNT, CDR2 YENEEA. With 1 base removed from V and 8 bases from J, the gap between germline ends came to 8 bases. In nucleotides, the CDR3 is TGTGCCAGCAGCTTAGCCCTGGGCGGCTACACCTTC. This translates into CASSLALGGYTF.

V is TRBV9 and J is TRBJ1-6, with D uncertain. V was pared by 4 bases and J by 9 bases, with 14 bases between. CDR1 and CDR2 (germline): SGDLS, YYNGEE. This CDR3 is built from 14 residues. For the CDR3, the DNA is TGTGCCAGCAGCCCTATGACTCCGGGTTCACCCCTCCACTTT. Protein product: CASSPMTPGSPLHF.